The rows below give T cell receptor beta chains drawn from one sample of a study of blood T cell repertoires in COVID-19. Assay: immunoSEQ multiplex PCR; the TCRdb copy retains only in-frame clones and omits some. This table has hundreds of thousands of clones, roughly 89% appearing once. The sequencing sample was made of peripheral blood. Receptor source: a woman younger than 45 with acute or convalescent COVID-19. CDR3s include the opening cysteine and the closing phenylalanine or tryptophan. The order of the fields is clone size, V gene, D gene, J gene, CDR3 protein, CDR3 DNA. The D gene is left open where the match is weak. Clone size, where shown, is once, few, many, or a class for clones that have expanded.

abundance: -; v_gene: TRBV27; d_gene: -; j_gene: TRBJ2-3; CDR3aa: CASSQDGGTDTQYF; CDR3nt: TGTGCCAGCTCGCAGGACGGGGGCACAGATACGCAGTATTTT
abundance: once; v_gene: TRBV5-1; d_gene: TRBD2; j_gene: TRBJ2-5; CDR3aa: CASSFRGGEETQYF; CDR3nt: TGCGCCAGCAGCTTTCGGGGGGGAGAAGAGACCCAGTACTTC
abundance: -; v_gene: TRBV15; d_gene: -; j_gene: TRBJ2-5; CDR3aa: CATSRVTESQETQYF; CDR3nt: TGTGCCACCAGCAGAGTTACAGAAAGCCAAGAGACCCAGTACTTC
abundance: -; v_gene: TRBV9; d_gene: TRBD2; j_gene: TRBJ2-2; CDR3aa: CASSPSSGGASRELFF; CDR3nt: TGTGCCAGCAGCCCCTCTAGCGGGGGGGCCTCCCGGGAGCTGTTTTTT
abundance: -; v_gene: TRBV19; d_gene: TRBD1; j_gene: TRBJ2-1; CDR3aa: CASLSGTGDNEQFF; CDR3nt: TGTGCCAGCCTTTCCGGGACAGGCGACAATGAGCAGTTCTTC
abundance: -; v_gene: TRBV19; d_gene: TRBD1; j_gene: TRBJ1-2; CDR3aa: CASSIKARMDRGYGYTF; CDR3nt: TGTGCCAGTAGTATTAAAGCCCGGATGGACAGGGGTTATGGCTACACCTTC
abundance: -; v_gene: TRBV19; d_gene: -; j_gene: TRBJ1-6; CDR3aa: CASSQGQGRNSPLHF; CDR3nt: TGTGCCAGTAGTCAGGGGCAGGGTCGGAATTCACCCCTCCACTTT
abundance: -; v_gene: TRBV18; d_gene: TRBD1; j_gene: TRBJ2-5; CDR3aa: CASSTTGLVGRETQYF; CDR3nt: TGTGCCAGCTCAACGACAGGGTTGGTCGGTAGGGAGACCCAGTACTTC
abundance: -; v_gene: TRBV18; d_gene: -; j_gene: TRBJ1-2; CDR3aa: CASSPRADGGGYTF; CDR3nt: TGTGCCAGCTCACCCCGGGCTGACGGCGGGGGCTACACCTTC
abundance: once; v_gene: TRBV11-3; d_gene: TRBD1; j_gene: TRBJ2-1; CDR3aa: CASSPGPGGTDEQFF; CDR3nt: TGTGCCAGCAGCCCCGGTCCAGGGGGCACGGATGAGCAGTTCTTC